This T cell receptor beta chain came from a study of blood T cells in healthy people across ages. Together with a sample-barcoded 5' primer, a J-beta primer mix was included in a second PCR lasting roughly 6 to 12 cycles. TCRdb reprocessed the 5' RACE reads with MiXCR, giving one entry per CDR3 protein. The repertoire holds about 1 million distinct CDR3 sequences, with roughly a quarter as singletons. Per sample, at least 6 micrograms of total RNA were extracted. Separately, the same data were catalogued under a study of T cells of mothers and their children. From that paper: Three healthy Caucasian mothers and their six children donated. The effect of thymic selection on TCR recombination output is similar between related and unrelated pairs.

The origin of this receptor is a girl under 10 years old in good health. Source material: blood.

This chain's CDR3 is CASSLESGPHNEQFF. CDR3 sequence (DNA): TGCGCCAGCAGCTTGGAGTCGGGACCCCACAATGAGCAGTTCTTC. This rearrangement joins TRBV5-1 to TRBJ2-5; D assignment may be TRBD1 or TRBD2 (5 bases each). The end of the DNA fits TRBJ2-1 better, so the J call may be wrong. Germline CDR1 reads SGHRS; CDR2 reads YFSETQ. This CDR3 region has 15 residues.